The clone carrying this TCR beta chain has just a few counts. TCRdb reprocessed the 5' RACE reads via MiXCR and lists one record per CDR3 protein. This sample has 450,000 to 650,000 distinct CDR3 sequences, with approximately 18% found just once. The sample belongs to a study of T-cell memory formation after mild COVID-19. This TCR was sampled from an adult woman who had mild COVID-19 (a few samples of this study predate the infection). Cell type and time point are not known. The sequenced sample was PBMCs or a T cell subset sorted from them (not recorded which).

The CDR3 bases are TGTGCCAGCAGGCCCGGAAGGCAAACTAATGAAAAACTGTTTTTT. It translates to CASRPGRQTNEKLFF. The chain employs TRBV7-9 and TRBJ1-4; D is unresolved. Between the trimmed V and J ends, which lost 6 bases and 1 base, there was a span of 12 bases. CDR3 length: 15 residues. Germline CDR1 reads SEHNR; CDR2 reads FQNEAQ (reference sequence).